This T cell receptor beta chain was sequenced during a study of T cells in Graves' hyperthyroidism and ophthalmopathy (dated by TCRdb to between 2019 and 2020). About the investigation overall: Peripheral blood samples were taken at the time of initial diagnosis, prior to any treatment. The roughly 91 discovery patients were randomly divided into training and test sets at a 7:3 ratio. A discovery cohort of around 100 patients, about 43 with Graves' ophthalmopathy and about 60 with stable Graves' hyperthyroidism, was used to find distinguishing TCR V-J signatures. According to the paper, TCR Vbeta CDR3 sequencing was carried out on 135 peripheral blood samples, which came from fewer than 50 ophthalmopathy, 80 or so hyperthyroidism and some 17 progressor patients. Prospective prediction of ophthalmopathy was tested in an independent validation cohort consisting of about 19 hyperthyroidism patients and over 15 patients who later progressed to ophthalmopathy. Thyroid tissue and blood T-cell repertoires from several Graves' hyperthyroidism patients were also compared in the study. Following sampling, methimazole starting at 30 mg daily was given to hyperthyroidism patients, and high-dose intravenous methylprednisolone was given to ophthalmopathy patients.

This clonotype has ten or more counts. The antigen it recognizes is unknown. Base qualities are missing; no much larger clone stands one base away. The TCR beta CDR3 regions were amplified from RNA transcripts. The TCR CDR3 was subjected to a first round of RT-PCR using the HTBI primer set and the Qiagen OneStep RT-PCR kit. The libraries were constructed in a second round of multiplex PCR and then size-selected and purified. Paired-end sequencing of the libraries was performed with 100 bp reads on an Illumina HiSeq2000. The original methods were these. Raw data were processed with SOAPnuke, discarding reads with adapters, uncalled bases, mean Phred below 15, or no exact constant-primer or identifier match. High-quality paired reads were merged with COPE v1.2.5, and unique nucleotide sequences were defined as clonotypes. MiTCR v1.1 was used to align the clonotypes against IMGT TRBV, TRBD and TRBJ reference segments. Only V-J combinations with frequency above 0.0001, covering about 99% of repertoires, were analysed. The TCS score was defined as F50 (clonal expansion) divided by E x V (chaos), with BLOSUM62-based TCRdist calculated between CDR3 peptides within each V-J. Welch's t-statistics and random forest reduced fewer than 600 V-J features to 10 to 15, which were used in a naive Bayes classifier (R e1071). Starting from the raw public reads, TCRdb applied fastp trimming at Q25, assembled clones with MiXCR and retained in-frame beta chains. All rows with the same CDR3 protein become a single entry with the most common DNA and genes. What appears here as the V and J calls and clone size reflects TCRdb's work, not the paper's. The table for this sample lists hundreds of thousands of distinct CDR3 sequences; less than 25% of them were counted only once. Under 35% of the sample is held by the ten biggest clonotypes.

Reading the germline V gene gives CDR1 SGHAT and CDR2 FQNNGV. V is cut back by 1 base and J by 8 bases, with 9 bases in the junction unmatched. The cysteine opens and the phenylalanine closes a CDR3 of 17 amino acids. The kept DNA is CDR3 alone, 51 bases in frame from the first base. Moderately to severely active disease, a Clinical Activity Score of at least 3, a NOSPECS grade of at least 4, and a duration under 3 months were present in ophthalmopathy patients. Exclusion was applied to patients with uncontrolled infections, other autoimmune diseases, pregnancy or lactation. Diagnoses were established on the basis of clinical symptoms, serum thyroxine and TRAb, thyroid ultrasound, and orbital computed tomography. PBMCs were separated from 8 to 10 ml of fresh peripheral blood using Ficoll-Paque density gradient centrifugation. Total RNA was extracted with Trizol reagent, and quality was checked on an Agilent 2100 Bioanalyzer.

What the authors observed across the whole study: No statistical method was used to set the sample size in advance, and investigators knew the group allocation. In validation, the model predicted progression to ophthalmopathy a median of roughly 6.5 months before onset, with 65% to 71% sensitivity and 72.22% specificity. Blood samples also contained most of the expanded thyroid clonotypes (frequency above 0.001), which suggests that blood repertoires may reflect thyroid immune responses. Ophthalmopathy was separated from stable hyperthyroidism by a 13 V-J signature model, with 85% to 90% sensitivity and roughly 81% specificity obtained in cross-validation and 80%/75% obtained in testing.

The rearrangement joined TRBV11-2 to TRBJ2-1; a stretch of 12 junction bases matches TRBD2. The sample comprised blood. The receptor's source is a man aged 25-45 years with Graves' ophthalmopathy. The CDR3 protein is CASSLVRTSGTPYEQFF. DNA sequence: TGTGCCAGCAGCTTAGTGCGGACTAGCGGGACCCCGTATGAGCAGTTCTTC. Reference TRBV11-2 and TRBJ2-1 genes cover what lies past the CDR3, so the full variable domain is EAGVAQSPRYKIIEKRQSVAFWCNPISGHATLYWYQQILGQGPKLLIQFQNNGVVDDSQLPKDRFSAERLKGVDSTLKIQPAKLEDSAVYLCASSLVRTSGTPYEQFFGPGTRLTVL.